This TCR beta chain was obtained from a study of shared clonotypes between healthy human individuals (dated by TCRdb to 2018 to 2021). About the study as a whole: The cohort comprised a couple of women and a few men aged 18 to 49 years. Each donor's leukapheresis produced roughly between roughly 0.85 and 9.5 billion PBMCs. Libraries were prepared and TCR repertoires were sequenced by different laboratories using diverse techniques, in order to increase sequencing depth and limit assay-specific biases. For each donor, CD4 naive and CD4 memory were each run on three plates, CD8 naive on two plates, and CD8 memory on one plate. To estimate repertoire size and how much clonotypes are shared between individuals, the study performed deep sequencing of blood TCR repertoires from 4 to 6 healthy adults.

Healthy HIV-negative adults with no recently reported acute infections or vaccinations were included as donors. Only Caucasian adults living in Nashville, Tennessee, USA were represented among the donors. CD4+ T cells were enriched by magnetic negative selection, after which naive cells were positively selected on CD45RA and the negative fraction was taken as the memory subset. After blood collection by leukapheresis, PBMCs were isolated using Ficoll-Histopaque density gradient centrifugation and then cryopreserved in the vapor phase of liquid nitrogen. Analytical flow cytometry was used to check the purity and quantity of each magnetically sorted T cell population. Genomic DNA was isolated from each sorted fraction and quantified by UV absorbance on a Nanodrop 2000c. V is clipped by 4 bases and J by 0 bases, and the sequence between their germline boundaries is 12 bases long. The germline V gene encodes CDR1 LGHNA and CDR2 YNFKEQ. Including cysteine and phenylalanine, the CDR3 has 16 amino acids. Only CDR3 DNA remains: 48 bases, in frame from the first base.

TCR CDR3 regions were amplified from genomic DNA by multiplex PCR using the deep immunoSEQ assay. For each cell subset, the extracted genomic DNA was distributed evenly across all wells of several immunoSEQ 96-well plates, and each plate served as one replicate. For sorted subsets, around 200 ng genomic DNA, equal to 30,000 or so T cell genomes, was loaded into each replicate PCR. Purified libraries were measured with a Qubit 3.0 fluorometer, size-checked on a Bioanalyzer 2100, and measured again with the KAPA Library Quantification kit. A separate single-read 150-cycle Illumina NextSeq 550 flow cell was used to sequence each immunoSEQ 96-well plate. As for how the authors treated the data: Because the immunoSEQ output included only junctional sequences and no quality scores, the filtering could not be the same as the filtering used for full-length reads. To assign V/J genes and CDR3, sequences were annotated against IMGT germline references using PyIR, a Python wrapper for IgBLAST v1.9. Any read was removed if the V/J assignment was weak (E-value above 1e-6), the CDR3 was missing, or the read contained stop codons, out-of-frame junctions, or ambiguous translated residues. A V3J clonotype was defined by an identical inferred V gene, J gene, and CDR3 amino acid sequence. To compute the percentage overlap between repertoires, the number of shared unique clonotypes was divided by the size of the smaller repertoire. Richness of each repertoire was evaluated using RTK rarefaction, the Chao1 estimator, and Recon v2.1 estimates of unobserved clonotypes. Generation probabilities were computed with OLGA for all TCRbeta clonotypes obtained by the gDNA method from four donors. This is the immuneACCESS table as TCRdb keeps it, with only in-frame sequences that have V and J called. A part of the clones is gone; compared with another copy, unresolved V genes explain less than half, and the rest is unexplained. The V and J calls and clone size are taken from that table; D and trimming were inferred from the DNA. The sample data list over 850,000 clones, and around 78% of these were observed just once. The ten largest clones take up more than 0.5% of the sample.

On the study overall, not on this receptor specifically: Naive subsets generally had larger estimated clonotype richness than memory subsets did. Based on pairwise subsampling, the degree of clonotype sharing among donors was expected to be affected by sequencing depth. Sharing across a few donors was observed for roughly 5% of naive CD4, 3% to 4% of naive CD8, roughly 2.4% of memory CD4, and around 0.4% of memory CD8 clonotypes. Only blood was sampled, and tissue TCR repertoires likely differ from those in blood. Compared with non-shared clonotypes, the clonotypes found in all four sorted-subset donors had higher generation probabilities. Incomplete sequencing was indicated by rarefaction of sorted-subset datasets, despite the large sequencing depth. The genetic and exposure-history diversity represented was limited by the small number of donors.

Comment on this clone: No antigen is known for it. Base qualities are not recorded, but no much larger clone differs from it by a single base.

The sequencing input was memory CD4+ T cells from PBMCs. Explained via the paper, the cell subset or site label denotes: CD45RA-negative fraction. The rearranged segments are TRBV4-2 and TRBJ2-2; a weak D assignment points to TRBD2 (5 bases agree). The source is a man aged 18 to 29 in good health. Some clones in this sample may be carry-over from other donors' samples. The sequenced DNA is TGTGCCAGCAGCCCTGAAGGACTGGCGAACACCGGGGAGCTGTTTTTT. It translates to CASSPEGLANTGELFF.